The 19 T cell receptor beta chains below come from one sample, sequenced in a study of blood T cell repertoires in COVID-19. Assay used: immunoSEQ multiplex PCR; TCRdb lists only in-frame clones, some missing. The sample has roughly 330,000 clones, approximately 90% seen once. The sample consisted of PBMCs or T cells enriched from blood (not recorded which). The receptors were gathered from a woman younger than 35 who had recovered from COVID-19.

The CDR3 loop is CASSLTTNTYNEQFF. In DNA, the CDR3 is TGTGCCAGCAGCTTAACGACTAACACCTACAATGAGCAGTTCTTC. V usage is TRBV5-5 and J usage is TRBJ2-1; D might be TRBD2 (5 bases). The germline V gene encodes CDR1 SGHKS and CDR2 YYEKEE (reference sequence). Trimming pared 2 bases from V and 2 bases from J, leaving 11 bases between. The CDR3 spans 15 residues.

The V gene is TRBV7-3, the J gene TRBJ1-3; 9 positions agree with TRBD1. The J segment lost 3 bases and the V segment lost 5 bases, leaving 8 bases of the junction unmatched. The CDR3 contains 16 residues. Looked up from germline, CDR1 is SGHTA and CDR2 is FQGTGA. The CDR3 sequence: CASSEGQGAGGNTIYF. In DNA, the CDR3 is TGTGCCAGCAGCGAGGGACAGGGAGCAGGTGGAAACACCATATATTTT.

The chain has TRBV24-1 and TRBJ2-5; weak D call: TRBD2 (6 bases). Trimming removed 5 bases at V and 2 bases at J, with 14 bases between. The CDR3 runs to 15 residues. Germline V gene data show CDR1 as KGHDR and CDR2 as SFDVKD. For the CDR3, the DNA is TGTGCCACCAGTGCGGCCGGGACTCATCAAGAGACCCAGTACTTC. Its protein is CATSAAGTHQETQYF.

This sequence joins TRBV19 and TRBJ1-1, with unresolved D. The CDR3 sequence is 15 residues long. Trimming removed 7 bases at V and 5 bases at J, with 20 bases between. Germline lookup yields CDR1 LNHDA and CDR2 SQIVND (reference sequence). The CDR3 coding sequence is TGTGCCAGTACTCTCTCCGGGCGGGTGGGGACTGAAGCTTTCTTT. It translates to CASTLSGRVGTEAFF. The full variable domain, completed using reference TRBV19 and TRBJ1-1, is DGGITQSPKYLFRKEGQNVTLSCEQNLNHDAMYWYRQDPGQGLRLIYYSQIVNDFQKGDIAEGYSVSREKKESFPLTVTSAQKNPTAFYLCASTLSGRVGTEAFFGQGTRLTVV.

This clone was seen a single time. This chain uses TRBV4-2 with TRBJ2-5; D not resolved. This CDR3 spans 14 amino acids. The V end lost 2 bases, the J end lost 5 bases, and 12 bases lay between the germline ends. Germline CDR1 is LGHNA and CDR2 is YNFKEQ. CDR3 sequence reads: CASSQSGIGETQYF. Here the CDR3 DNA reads TGTGCCAGCAGCCAATCGGGTATCGGGGAGACCCAGTACTTC.

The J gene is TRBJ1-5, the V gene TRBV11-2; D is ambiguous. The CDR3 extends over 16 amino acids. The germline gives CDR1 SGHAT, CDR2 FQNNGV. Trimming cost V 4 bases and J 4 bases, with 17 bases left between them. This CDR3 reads CASSSPTRSQNQPQHF. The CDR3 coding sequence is TGTGCCAGCAGCTCTCCAACCAGGTCCCAAAATCAGCCCCAGCATTTT.

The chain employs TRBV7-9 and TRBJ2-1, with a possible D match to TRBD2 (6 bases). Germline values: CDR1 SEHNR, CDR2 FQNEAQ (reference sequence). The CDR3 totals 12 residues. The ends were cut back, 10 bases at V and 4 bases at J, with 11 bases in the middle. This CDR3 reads CATRDFYNEQFF. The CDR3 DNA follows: TGTGCCACCCGGGACTTTTACAATGAGCAGTTCTTC.

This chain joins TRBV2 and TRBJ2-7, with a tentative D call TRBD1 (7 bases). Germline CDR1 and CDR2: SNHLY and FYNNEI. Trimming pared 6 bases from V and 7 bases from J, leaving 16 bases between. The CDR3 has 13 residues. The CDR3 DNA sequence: TGTGCCAGCAGGTCGGACTCAGGGGGGGAGCAGTACTTC. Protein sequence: CASRSDSGGEQYF.

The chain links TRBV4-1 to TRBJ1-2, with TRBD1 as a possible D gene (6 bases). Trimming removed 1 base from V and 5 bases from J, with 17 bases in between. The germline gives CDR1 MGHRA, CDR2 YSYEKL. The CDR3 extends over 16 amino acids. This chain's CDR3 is CASSQGGQGLGYGYTF. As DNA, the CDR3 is TGCGCCAGCAGCCAAGGAGGGCAGGGGCTCGGATATGGCTACACCTTC.

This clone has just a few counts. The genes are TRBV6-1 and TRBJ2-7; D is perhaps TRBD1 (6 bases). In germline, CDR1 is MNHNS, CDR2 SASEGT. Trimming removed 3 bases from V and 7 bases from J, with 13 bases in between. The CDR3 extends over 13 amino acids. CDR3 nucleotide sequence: TGTGCCAGCAGTGACCCAGGGGTGAAAGAGCAGTACTTC. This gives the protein CASSDPGVKEQYF.

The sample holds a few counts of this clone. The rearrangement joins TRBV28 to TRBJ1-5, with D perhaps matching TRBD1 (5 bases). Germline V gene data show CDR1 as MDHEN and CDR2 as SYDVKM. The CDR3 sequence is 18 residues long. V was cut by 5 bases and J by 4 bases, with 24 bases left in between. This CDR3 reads CASSLLRTKSARNQPQHF. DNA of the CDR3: TGTGCCAGCAGTCTCTTAAGGACAAAGTCTGCACGAAATCAGCCCCAGCATTTT.

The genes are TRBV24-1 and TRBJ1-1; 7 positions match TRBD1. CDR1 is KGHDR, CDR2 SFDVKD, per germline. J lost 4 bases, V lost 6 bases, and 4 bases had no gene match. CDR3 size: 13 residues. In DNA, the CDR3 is TGTGCCACCAGTAGACAGGGAAGCACTGAAGCTTTCTTT. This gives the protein CATSRQGSTEAFF.

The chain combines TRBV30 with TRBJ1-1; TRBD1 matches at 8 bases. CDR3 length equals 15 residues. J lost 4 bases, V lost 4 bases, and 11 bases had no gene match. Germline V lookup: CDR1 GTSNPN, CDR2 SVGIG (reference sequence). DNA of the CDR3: TGTGCCTGGACCGATAAGGTTACAGGGGGCACTGAAGCTTTCTTT. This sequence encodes CAWTDKVTGGTEAFF. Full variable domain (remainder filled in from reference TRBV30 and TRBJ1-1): SQTIHQWPATLVQPVGSPLSLECTVEGTSNPNLYWYRQAAGRGLQLLFYSVGIGQISSEVPQNLSASRPQDRQFILSSKKLLLSDSGFYLCAWTDKVTGGTEAFFGQGTRLTVV.

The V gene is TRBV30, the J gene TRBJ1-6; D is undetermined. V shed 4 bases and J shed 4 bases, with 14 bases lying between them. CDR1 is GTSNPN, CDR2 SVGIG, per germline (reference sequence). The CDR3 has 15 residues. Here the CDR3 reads CAWTNERVYNSPLHF. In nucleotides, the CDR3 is TGTGCCTGGACTAATGAACGGGTTTATAATTCACCCCTCCACTTT.

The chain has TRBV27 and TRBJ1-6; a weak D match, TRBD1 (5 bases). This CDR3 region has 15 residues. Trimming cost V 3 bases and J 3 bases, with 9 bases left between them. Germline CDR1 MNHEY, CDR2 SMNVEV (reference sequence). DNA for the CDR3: TGTGCCAGCAGTTTGGAGGGGTTCTATAATTCACCCCTCCACTTT. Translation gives CASSLEGFYNSPLHF.

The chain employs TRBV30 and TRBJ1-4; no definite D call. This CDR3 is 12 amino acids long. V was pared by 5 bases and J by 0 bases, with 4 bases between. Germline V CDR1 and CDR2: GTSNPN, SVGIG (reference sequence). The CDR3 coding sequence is TGTGCCTGGCTTGCAACTAATGAAAAACTGTTTTTT. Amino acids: CAWLATNEKLFF.

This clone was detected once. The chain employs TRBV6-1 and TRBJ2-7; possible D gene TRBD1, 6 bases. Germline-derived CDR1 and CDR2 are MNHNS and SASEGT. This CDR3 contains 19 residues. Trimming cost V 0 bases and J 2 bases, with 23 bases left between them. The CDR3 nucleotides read TGTGCCAGCAGTGAAGCTGCGAGCCGGACAGCCAAAGGCGCCTACGAGCAGTACTTC. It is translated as CASSEAASRTAKGAYEQYF.

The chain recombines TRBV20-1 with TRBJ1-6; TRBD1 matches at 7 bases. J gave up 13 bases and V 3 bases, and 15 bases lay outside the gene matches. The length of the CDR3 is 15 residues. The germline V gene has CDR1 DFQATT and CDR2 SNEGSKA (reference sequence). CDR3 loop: CSASPTGTTVRPLHF. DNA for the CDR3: TGCAGTGCTAGTCCGACAGGGACCACGGTTCGGCCCCTCCACTTT.

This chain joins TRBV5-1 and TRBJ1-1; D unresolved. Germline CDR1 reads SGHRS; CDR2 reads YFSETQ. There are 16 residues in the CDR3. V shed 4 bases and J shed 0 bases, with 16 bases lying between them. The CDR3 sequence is CASSHGRMGVNTEAFF. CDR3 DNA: TGCGCCAGCAGCCATGGCCGCATGGGAGTGAACACTGAAGCTTTCTTT. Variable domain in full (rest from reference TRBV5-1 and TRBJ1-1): KAGVTQTPRYLIKTRGQQVTLSCSPISGHRSVSWYQQTPGQGLQFLFEYFSETQRNKGNFPGRFSGRQFSNSRSEMNVSTLELGDSALYLCASSHGRMGVNTEAFFGQGTRLTVV.